This TCR beta chain was observed in a study of OX40 agonist ivuxolimab in advanced cancers. Overall study: An agonistic human IgG2 monoclonal antibody against OX40 (CD134) was given. One patient with hepatocellular carcinoma and two with cutaneous melanoma, three in all, had partial responses.

Study outcomes and limitations: The study found that CD8+ T cells averaged more expanded clones than CD4+. The CD4+ and CD8+ T cells in the blood had expanded clonally by week 6 at 0.1 to 3.0 mg/kg.

V was trimmed by 2 bases and J by 8 bases, leaving 13 bases between them. The CDR3 totals 14 residues. Germline V gene lookup returns CDR1 SGHRS and CDR2 YFSETQ. In regard to this clone: Its specificity is unknown.

Repertoires were generated with immunoSEQ multiplex PCR, while TCRdb's copy carries only in-frame clones and drops some. The table lists 98,000 or so clones, less than 90% of them singletons. This chain links TRBV5-1 with TRBJ1-4, with a weak D call TRBD1 (6 bases). The source was CD4+ or CD8+ T cells sorted from blood, collected in a trial of the OX40 agonist ivuxolimab. This clonotype was obtained from an adult with an advanced solid tumor such as melanoma, head and neck, liver or kidney cancer. The DNA of the CDR3 is TGCGCCAGCAGCTTCAGCGGGGGCGGGGAAAAACTGTTTTTT. This codes for CASSFSGGGEKLFF.